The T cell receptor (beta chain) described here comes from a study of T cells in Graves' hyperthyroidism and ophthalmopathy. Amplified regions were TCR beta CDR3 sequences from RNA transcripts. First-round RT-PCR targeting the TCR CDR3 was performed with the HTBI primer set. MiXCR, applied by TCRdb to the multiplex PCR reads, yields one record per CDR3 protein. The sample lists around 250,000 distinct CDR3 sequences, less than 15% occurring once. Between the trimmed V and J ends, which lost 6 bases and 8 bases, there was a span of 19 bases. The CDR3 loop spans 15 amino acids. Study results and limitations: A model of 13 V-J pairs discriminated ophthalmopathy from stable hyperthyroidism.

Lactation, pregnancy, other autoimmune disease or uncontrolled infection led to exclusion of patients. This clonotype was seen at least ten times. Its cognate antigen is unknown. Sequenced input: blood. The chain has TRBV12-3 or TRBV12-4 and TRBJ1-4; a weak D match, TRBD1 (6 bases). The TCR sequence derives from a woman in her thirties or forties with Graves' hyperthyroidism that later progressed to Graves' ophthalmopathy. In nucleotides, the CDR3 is TGTGCCAGCAGCCCCCACAGGGCCCGGCCGGAAAAACTGTTTTTT. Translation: CASSPHRARPEKLFF.